These T cell receptor beta chains were read from a single sample in a study of a mutant IDH1 vaccine in newly diagnosed glioma. Method: immunoSEQ multiplex PCR; TCRdb's copy keeps in-frame clones and lacks some. The sample includes about 90,000 clones, nearly 90% of them seen just once. Antigens of these TCRs are unknown. The sample was PBMCs, taken from a glioma patient whose treatment included an IDH1 peptide vaccine. All receptors come from a woman aged 45-65 years with glioma. CDR3s include the opening cysteine and the closing phenylalanine or tryptophan. The D gene is left open where the match is weak.

V gene	D gene	J gene	CDR3 DNA	CDR3 protein
TRBV6-1	TRBD2	TRBJ2-7	TGTGCCAGCAGTGAACTAGCGGGTGGGCGGTACGAGCAGTACTTC	CASSELAGGRYEQYF
TRBV27	TRBD1	TRBJ2-1	TGTGCCAGCAGTTCCCGGACAGGGTGGGATGAGCAGTTCTTC	CASSSRTGWDEQFF
TRBV5-1	-	TRBJ2-3	TGCGCCAGCAGCTTGGGAGGGGCAGATACGCAGTATTTT	CASSLGGADTQYF
TRBV19	-	TRBJ2-5	TGTGCCAGTAGTATAGCCGGGTCCGAGACCCAGTACTTC	CASSIAGSETQYF
TRBV7-8	-	TRBJ1-5	TGTGCCAGCAGCTTAGGGGGGGAGGGGTACCAGCCCCAGCATTTT	CASSLGGEGYQPQHF
TRBV18	TRBD1	TRBJ2-5	TGTGCCAGCTCACCAGGGACAGGGTTCGGAGAGACCCAGTACTTC	CASSPGTGFGETQYF
TRBV2	TRBD1	TRBJ2-7	TGTGCCAGCAGACGGACAGGGAAGTACGAGCAGTACTTC	CASRRTGKYEQYF
TRBV4-2	TRBD2	TRBJ2-3	TGTGCCAGCAGCCAAGGCGGTGGGACTAGCGGTCTCGGTAGCACAGATACGCAGTATTTT	CASSQGGGTSGLGSTDTQYF
TRBV7-9	TRBD2	TRBJ2-2	TGTGCCAGCAGCCTCGACCTGACTAGCGGGGCCACCGGGGAGCTGTTTTTT	CASSLDLTSGATGELFF
TRBV19	-	TRBJ1-1	TGTGCCAGTAGCATTTGGGGCACCAAACAAGGTGAAGCTTTCTTT	CASSIWGTKQGEAFF
TRBV7-9	-	TRBJ2-4	TGTGCCAGCAGCCAGCGAGGGGACACCGACGCCAAAAACATTCAGTACTTC	CASSQRGDTDAKNIQYF